Listed below are T cell receptor beta chains from one sample, sequenced in a study of graft-versus-host responses after intestinal transplantation. Libraries were prepared by immunoSEQ multiplex PCR; TCRdb keeps only in-frame clonotypes and omits some of them. The table records 13,000 or so clones, around 70% of them present only once. The input for sequencing was ileum tissue, taken 16 days after intestinal transplant. These TCRs come from a human patient who received an intestinal transplant, so some T cells may come from the graft donor. CDR3s include the opening cysteine and the closing phenylalanine or tryptophan. A D gene is named only where the DNA matches it firmly. Only part of the rows carry a size: once, few, many, or a class if the clone is expanded.

-	TRBV6-1	-	15	TRBJ2-3	CASSKRTGRADTQYF	TGTGCCAGCAGTAAAAGGACAGGGAGGGCAGATACGCAGTATTTT
-	TRBV28	-	15	TRBJ2-7	CASSIRVDRHHEQYF	TGTGCCAGCAGTATCCGAGTGGACAGACACCACGAGCAGTACTTC
-	TRBV7-6	TRBD2	19	TRBJ2-6	CASSSRTSGRVTGANVLTF	TGTGCCAGCAGCTCTAGGACTAGCGGGAGGGTAACTGGGGCCAACGTCCTGACTTTC
-	TRBV6-5	TRBD1	14	TRBJ2-7	CASTPGGQDYEQYF	TGTGCCAGCACTCCCGGCGGACAGGACTACGAGCAGTACTTC
-	TRBV6-5	TRBD1	16	TRBJ2-7	CASSSAYRGLNDEQYF	TGTGCCAGCAGTTCAGCCTACAGGGGGCTAAACGACGAGCAGTACTTC
-	TRBV5-1	-	15	TRBJ2-1	CASSLTGDSYNEQFF	TGCGCCAGCAGCTTGACCGGGGACTCCTACAATGAGCAGTTCTTC
-	TRBV5-1	TRBD1	15	TRBJ2-3	CAARKGGTFTDTQYF	TGCGCCGCCAGGAAAGGGGGCACCTTCACAGATACGCAGTATTTT
-	TRBV28	-	16	TRBJ2-7	CASSFGGSGELYEQYF	TGTGCCAGCAGTTTTGGGGGGAGTGGGGAGCTGTACGAGCAGTACTTC
few	TRBV4-3	TRBD1	15	TRBJ2-7	CASSPAGTGSYEQYF	TGCGCCAGCAGCCCTGCGGGGACAGGGTCCTACGAGCAGTACTTC
medium-sized	TRBV6-6	-	16	TRBJ1-5	CASSYDSQEYNQPQHF	TGTGCCAGCAGTTACGACAGTCAAGAGTACAATCAGCCCCAGCATTTT
-	TRBV13	-	18	TRBJ2-3	CASSLVWSPSSPTDTQYF	TGTGCCAGCAGCTTAGTCTGGAGTCCTTCCTCCCCCACAGATACGCAGTATTTT
-	TRBV10-2	-	13	TRBJ1-5	CASSDMGGQPQHF	TGCGCCAGCAGTGACATGGGGGGTCAGCCCCAGCATTTT
-	TRBV11-2	-	13	TRBJ1-6	CASSLVENSPLHF	TGTGCCAGCAGCTTAGTGGAGAATTCACCCCTCCACTTT
-	TRBV7-9	-	13	TRBJ2-7	CASQHRENGEQYF	TGTGCCAGCCAGCACCGGGAGAATGGCGAGCAGTACTTC
-	TRBV9	-	14	TRBJ2-1	CASSVGGGVNEQFF	TGTGCCAGCAGCGTAGGAGGGGGGGTCAATGAGCAGTTCTTC
-	TRBV9	TRBD1	15	TRBJ2-3	CASSPDRGQTDTQYF	TGTGCCAGCAGTCCCGACAGGGGGCAGACAGATACGCAGTATTTT
-	TRBV6-1	TRBD1	15	TRBJ2-7	CASSLDRGLTYEQYF	TGTGCCAGCAGTCTCGACAGGGGGCTAACCTACGAGCAGTACTTC
-	TRBV5-1	-	13	TRBJ2-1	CASSTHGYNEQFF	TGCGCCAGCAGCACCCACGGCTACAATGAGCAGTTCTTC
-	TRBV2	TRBD1	14	TRBJ1-1	CASSVRGPNTEAFF	TGTGCCAGCAGTGTTAGGGGGCCGAACACTGAAGCTTTCTTT
-	TRBV23-1	-	16	TRBJ1-3	CASSQSGSEFGNTIYF	TGCGCCAGCAGTCAATCCGGGTCCGAGTTTGGAAACACCATATATTTT
-	TRBV30	TRBD2	18	TRBJ2-3	CAWSVHAGGPTGADTQYF	TGTGCCTGGAGTGTACATGCGGGAGGGCCAACCGGGGCAGATACGCAGTATTTT
-	TRBV5-4	-	14	TRBJ2-7	CASSFGVSIYEQYF	TGTGCCAGCAGCTTCGGGGTTTCCATCTACGAGCAGTACTTC
-	TRBV7-8	-	15	TRBJ2-1	CASSFRDSGSNEQFF	TGTGCCAGCAGCTTTCGGGACTCGGGAAGCAATGAGCAGTTCTTC